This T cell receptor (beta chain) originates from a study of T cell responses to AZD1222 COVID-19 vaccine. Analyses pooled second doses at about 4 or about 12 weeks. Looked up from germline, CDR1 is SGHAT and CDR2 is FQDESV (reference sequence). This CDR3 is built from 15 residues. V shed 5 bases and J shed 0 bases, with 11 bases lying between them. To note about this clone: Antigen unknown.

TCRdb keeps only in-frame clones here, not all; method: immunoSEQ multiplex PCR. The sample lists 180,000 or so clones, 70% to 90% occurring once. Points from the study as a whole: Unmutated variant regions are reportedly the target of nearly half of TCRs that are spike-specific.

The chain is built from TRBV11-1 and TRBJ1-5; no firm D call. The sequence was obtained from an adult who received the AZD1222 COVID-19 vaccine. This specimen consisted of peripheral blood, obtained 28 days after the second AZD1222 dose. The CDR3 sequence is CASSPDCYSNQPQHF. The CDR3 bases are TGTGCCAGCAGCCCGGACTGCTATAGCAATCAGCCCCAGCATTTT.